At least ten counts were recorded for the clone carrying this T cell receptor (beta chain). Time point described: newly diagnosed GD, antithyroid drugs for less than 3 months. There was RNA extracted from PBMCs, and the TCR library was made from it. Construction of the TCR beta libraries employed iRepertoire HTBI primers in conjunction with Arm-PCR of CDR3 regions. A single record per CDR3 protein comes from TCRdb applying MiXCR to the multiplex PCR reads. Found here are roughly 400,000 distinct CDR3 sequences, 16% of them singletons; the top ten hold about 23%. This sample is drawn from a study of regulatory T cells in long-lasting Graves disease. The same data also went into a second study, on T cells in Graves' hyperthyroidism and ophthalmopathy.

The TCR was taken from a woman aged 18-29 years with Graves disease. Sequencing used peripheral blood mononuclear cells (PBMCs), obtained at new diagnosis, from a patient treated with antithyroid drugs.

As DNA, the CDR3 is TGTGCCAGCAGTAGATACACCACCGGGGAGCTGTTTTTT. As protein: CASSRYTTGELFF. This chain connects TRBV12-3 or TRBV12-4 to TRBJ2-2; D is undetermined. Trimming stripped 5 bases from V and 4 bases from J, with 8 bases between. This CDR3 comprises 13 residues.